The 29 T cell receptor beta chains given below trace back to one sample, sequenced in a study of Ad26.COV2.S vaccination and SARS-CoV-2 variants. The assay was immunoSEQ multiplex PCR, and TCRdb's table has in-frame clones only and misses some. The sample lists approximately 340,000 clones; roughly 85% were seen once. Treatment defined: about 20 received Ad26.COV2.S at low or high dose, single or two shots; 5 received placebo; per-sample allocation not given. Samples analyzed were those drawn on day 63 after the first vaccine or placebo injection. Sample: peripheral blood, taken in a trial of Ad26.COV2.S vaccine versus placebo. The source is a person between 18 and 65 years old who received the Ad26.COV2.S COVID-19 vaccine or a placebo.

CDR3 coding DNA: TGTGCCAGCCAAGTCACAGGGGGCTCAAACACCATATATTTT. It translates to CASQVTGGSNTIYF. This chain joins TRBV6-5 and TRBJ1-3; 9 bases map to TRBD1. The CDR3 contains 14 residues. V was clipped by 8 bases and J by 6 bases; unmatched bases: 8. In germline, CDR1 is MNHEY, CDR2 SVGAGI.

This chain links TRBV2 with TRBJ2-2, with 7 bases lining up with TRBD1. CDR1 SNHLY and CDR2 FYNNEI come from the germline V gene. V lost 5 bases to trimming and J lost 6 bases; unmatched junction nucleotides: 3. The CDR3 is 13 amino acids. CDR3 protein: CASSRGGSGELFF. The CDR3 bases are TGTGCCAGCAGTAGAGGGGGCTCCGGGGAGCTGTTTTTT.

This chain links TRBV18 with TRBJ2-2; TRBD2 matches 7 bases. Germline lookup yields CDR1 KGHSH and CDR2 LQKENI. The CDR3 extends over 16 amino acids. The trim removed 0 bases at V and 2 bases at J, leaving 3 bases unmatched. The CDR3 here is CASSPPQRGNTGELFF. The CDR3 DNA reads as TGTGCCAGCTCACCACCACAGCGGGGAAACACCGGGGAGCTGTTTTTT.

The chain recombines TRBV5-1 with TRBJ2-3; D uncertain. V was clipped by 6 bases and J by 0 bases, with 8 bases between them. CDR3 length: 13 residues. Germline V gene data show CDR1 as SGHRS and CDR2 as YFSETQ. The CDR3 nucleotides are TGCGCCAGCAAGGAGCCTAGCACAGATACGCAGTATTTT. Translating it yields CASKEPSTDTQYF.

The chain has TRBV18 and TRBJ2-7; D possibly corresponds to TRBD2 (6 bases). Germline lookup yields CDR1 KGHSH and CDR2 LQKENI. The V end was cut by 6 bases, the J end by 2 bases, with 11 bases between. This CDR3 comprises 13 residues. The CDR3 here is CASSPGLPYEQYF. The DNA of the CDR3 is TGTGCCAGCTCGCCGGGACTGCCCTACGAGCAGTACTTC.

The CDR3 region has the DNA TGTGCCAGCAGTTTCCGTCGTAACACTGAAGCTTTCTTT. Translated: CASSFRRNTEAFF. This chain connects TRBV6-5 to TRBJ1-1; no definite D call. The CDR3 totals 13 residues. Germline CDR1 reads MNHEY; CDR2 reads SVGAGI. V shed 4 bases and J shed 2 bases, with 8 bases lying between them.

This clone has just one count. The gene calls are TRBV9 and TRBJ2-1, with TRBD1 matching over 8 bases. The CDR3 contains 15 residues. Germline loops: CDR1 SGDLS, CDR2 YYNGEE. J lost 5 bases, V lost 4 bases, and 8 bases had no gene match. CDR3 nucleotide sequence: TGTGCCAGCAGCCCCCGACCGACAGGGGACAATGAGCAGTTCTTC. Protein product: CASSPRPTGDNEQFF.

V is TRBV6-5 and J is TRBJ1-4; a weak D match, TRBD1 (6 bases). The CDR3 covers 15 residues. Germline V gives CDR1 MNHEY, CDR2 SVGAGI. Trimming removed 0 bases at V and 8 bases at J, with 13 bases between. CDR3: CASSYSIGGGEKLFF. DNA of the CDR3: TGTGCCAGCAGTTACTCGATAGGGGGAGGGGAAAAACTGTTTTTT.

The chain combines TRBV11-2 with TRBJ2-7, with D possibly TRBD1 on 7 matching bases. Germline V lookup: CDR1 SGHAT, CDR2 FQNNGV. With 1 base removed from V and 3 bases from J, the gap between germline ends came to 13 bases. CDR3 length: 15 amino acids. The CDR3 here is CASSLVAGGNYEQYF. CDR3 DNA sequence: TGTGCCAGCAGCTTAGTTGCAGGGGGGAACTACGAGCAGTACTTC.

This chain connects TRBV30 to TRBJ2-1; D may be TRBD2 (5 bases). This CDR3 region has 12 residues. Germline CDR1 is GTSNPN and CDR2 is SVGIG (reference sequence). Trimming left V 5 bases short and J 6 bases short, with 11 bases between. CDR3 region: CAWQSGTNEQFF. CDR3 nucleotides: TGTGCCTGGCAGTCGGGAACCAATGAGCAGTTCTTC.

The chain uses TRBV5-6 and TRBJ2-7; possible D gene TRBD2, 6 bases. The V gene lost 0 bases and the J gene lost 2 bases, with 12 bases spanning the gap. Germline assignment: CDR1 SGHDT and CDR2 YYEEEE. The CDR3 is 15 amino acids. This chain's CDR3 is CASSLAGTGAYEQYF. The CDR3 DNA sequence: TGTGCCAGCAGCTTGGCCGGGACGGGGGCCTACGAGCAGTACTTC.

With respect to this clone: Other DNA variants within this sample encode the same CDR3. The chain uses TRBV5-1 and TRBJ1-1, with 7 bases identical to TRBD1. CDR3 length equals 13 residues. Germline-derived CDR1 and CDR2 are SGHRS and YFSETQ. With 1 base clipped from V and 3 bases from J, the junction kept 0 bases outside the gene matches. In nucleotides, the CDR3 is TGCGCCAGCAGCTTGACAGGGGACACTGAAGCTTTCTTT. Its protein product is CASSLTGDTEAFF.

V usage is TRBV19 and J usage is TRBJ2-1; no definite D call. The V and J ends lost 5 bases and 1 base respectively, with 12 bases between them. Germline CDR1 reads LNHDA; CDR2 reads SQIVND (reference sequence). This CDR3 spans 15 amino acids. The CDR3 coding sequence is TGTGCCAGTAGTGAAACCGCCGGGTCCTACAATGAGCAGTTCTTC. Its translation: CASSETAGSYNEQFF.

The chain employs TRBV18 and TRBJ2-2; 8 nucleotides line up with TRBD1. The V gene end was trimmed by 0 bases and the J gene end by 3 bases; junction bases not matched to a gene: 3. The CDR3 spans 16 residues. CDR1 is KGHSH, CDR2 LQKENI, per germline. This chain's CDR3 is CASSPPDRVHTGELFF. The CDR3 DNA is TGTGCCAGCTCACCACCGGACAGGGTGCACACCGGGGAGCTGTTTTTT.

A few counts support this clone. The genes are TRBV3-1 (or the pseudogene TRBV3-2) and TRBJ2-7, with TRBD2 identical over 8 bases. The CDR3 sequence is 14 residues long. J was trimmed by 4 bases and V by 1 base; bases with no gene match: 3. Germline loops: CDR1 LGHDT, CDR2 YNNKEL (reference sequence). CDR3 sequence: CASSQGAGGYEQYF. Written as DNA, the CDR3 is TGTGCCAGCAGCCAAGGGGCGGGAGGATACGAGCAGTACTTC.

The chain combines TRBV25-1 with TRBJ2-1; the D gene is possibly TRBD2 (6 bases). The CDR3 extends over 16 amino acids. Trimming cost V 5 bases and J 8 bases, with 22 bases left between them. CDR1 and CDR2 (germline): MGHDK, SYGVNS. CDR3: CASSRAGTPPLDEQFF. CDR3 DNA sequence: TGTGCCAGCAGTCGAGCCGGGACTCCACCCCTCGATGAGCAGTTCTTC. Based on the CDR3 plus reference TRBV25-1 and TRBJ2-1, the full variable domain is EADIYQTPRYLVIGTGKKITLECSQTMGHDKMYWYQQDPGMELHLIHYSYGVNSTEKGDLSSESTVSRIRTEHFPLTLESARPSHTSQYLCASSRAGTPPLDEQFFGPGTRLTVL.

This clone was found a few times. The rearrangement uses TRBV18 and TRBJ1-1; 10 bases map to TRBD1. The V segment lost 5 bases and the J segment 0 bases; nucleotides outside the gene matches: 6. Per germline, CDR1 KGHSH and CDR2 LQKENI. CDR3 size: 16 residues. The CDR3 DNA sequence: TGTGCCAGCTCAACGGGACAGGGGAGGATGAACACTGAAGCTTTCTTT. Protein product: CASSTGQGRMNTEAFF.

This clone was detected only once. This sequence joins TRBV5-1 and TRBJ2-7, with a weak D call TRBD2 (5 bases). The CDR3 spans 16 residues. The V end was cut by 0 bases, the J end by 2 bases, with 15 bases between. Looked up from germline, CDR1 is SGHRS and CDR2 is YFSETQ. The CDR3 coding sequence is TGCGCCAGCAGCTTGGCCGTAGAGGGCCTCCCCTACGAGCAGTACTTC. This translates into CASSLAVEGLPYEQYF.

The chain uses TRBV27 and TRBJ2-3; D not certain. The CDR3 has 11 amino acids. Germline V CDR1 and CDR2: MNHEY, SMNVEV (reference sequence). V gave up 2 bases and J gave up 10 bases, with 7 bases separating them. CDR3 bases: TGTGCCAGCAGTTTAGGAACGGCGCAGTATTTT. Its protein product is CASSLGTAQYF.

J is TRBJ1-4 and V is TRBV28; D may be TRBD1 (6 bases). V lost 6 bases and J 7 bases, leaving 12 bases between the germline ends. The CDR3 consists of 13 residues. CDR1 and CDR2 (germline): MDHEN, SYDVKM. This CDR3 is CASRRGVSEKLFF. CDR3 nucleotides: TGTGCCAGCAGGAGGGGGGTTAGTGAAAAACTGTTTTTT. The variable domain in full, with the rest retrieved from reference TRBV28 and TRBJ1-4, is DVKVTQSSRYLVKRTGEKVFLECVQDMDHENMFWYRQDPGLGLRLIYFSYDVKMKEKGDIPEGYSVSREKKERFSLILESASTNQTSMYLCASRRGVSEKLFFGSGTQLSVL.

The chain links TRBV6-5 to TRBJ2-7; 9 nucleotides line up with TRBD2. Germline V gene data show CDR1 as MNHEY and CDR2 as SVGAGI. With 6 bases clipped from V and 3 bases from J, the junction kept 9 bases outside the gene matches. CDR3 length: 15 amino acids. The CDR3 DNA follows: TGTGCCAGCAGCCCCGCGGCTAGCGGGAACTACGAGCAGTACTTC. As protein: CASSPAASGNYEQYF.

The DNA of the CDR3 is TGTGCCAGCTCAGGGACACAAAACACTGAAGCTTTCTTT. Translated: CASSGTQNTEAFF. J is TRBJ1-1 and V is TRBV18, with a weak D call TRBD1 (6 bases). Trimming took 5 bases from V and 2 from J, leaving 9 bases between them. The germline CDR1 and CDR2 sequences are KGHSH and LQKENI. CDR3 size: 13 residues.

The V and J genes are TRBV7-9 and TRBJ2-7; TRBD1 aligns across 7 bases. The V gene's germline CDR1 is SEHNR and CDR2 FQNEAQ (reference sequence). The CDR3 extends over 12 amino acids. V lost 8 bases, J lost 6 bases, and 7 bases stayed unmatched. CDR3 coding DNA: TGTGCCAGCGACAGGGTTTCTCGCGAGCAGTACTTC. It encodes CASDRVSREQYF.

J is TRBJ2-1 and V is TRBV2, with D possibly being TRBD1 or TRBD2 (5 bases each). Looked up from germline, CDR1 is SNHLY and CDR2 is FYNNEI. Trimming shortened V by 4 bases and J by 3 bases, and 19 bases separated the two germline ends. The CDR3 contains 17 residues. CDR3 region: CASSAGVGTALYNEQFF. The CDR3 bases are TGTGCCAGCAGTGCTGGCGTCGGGACCGCACTCTACAATGAGCAGTTCTTC.

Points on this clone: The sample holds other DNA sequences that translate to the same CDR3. CDR3 in DNA: TGTGCCAGCAGTTTGCGGGGTGCCTACGAGCAGTACTTC. Its protein product is CASSLRGAYEQYF. The genes are TRBV27 and TRBJ2-7, with D possibly matching TRBD2 (6 bases). Germline CDR1 is MNHEY and CDR2 is SMNVEV (reference sequence). CDR3 size: 13 residues. Deletions cut 3 bases from V and 2 bases from J, with 8 bases between.

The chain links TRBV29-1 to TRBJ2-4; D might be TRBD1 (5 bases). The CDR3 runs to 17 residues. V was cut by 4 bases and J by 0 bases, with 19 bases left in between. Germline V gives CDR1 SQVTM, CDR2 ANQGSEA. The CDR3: CSVALLGQPLAKNIQYF. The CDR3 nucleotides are TGCAGCGTTGCATTGTTAGGACAACCTCTAGCCAAAAACATTCAGTACTTC.

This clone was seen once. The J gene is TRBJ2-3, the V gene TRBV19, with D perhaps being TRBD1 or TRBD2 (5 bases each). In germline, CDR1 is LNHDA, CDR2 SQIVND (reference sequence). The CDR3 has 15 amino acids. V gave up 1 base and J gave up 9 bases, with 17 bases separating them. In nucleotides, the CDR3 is TGTGCCAGTAGTATAGGCTCGGGGACCCCGAACACGCAGTATTTT. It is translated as CASSIGSGTPNTQYF.

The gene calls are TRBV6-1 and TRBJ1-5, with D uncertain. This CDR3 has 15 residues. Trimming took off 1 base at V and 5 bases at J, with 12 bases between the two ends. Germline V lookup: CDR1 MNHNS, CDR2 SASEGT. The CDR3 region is CASSEDHARYQPQHF. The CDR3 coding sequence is TGTGCCAGCAGTGAAGACCACGCGAGGTATCAGCCCCAGCATTTT.

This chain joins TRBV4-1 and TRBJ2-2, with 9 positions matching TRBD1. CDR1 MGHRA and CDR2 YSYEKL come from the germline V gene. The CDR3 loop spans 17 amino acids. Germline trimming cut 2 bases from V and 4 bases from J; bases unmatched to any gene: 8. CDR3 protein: CASSQPEQGAGTGELFF. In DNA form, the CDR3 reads TGCGCCAGCAGCCAACCAGAACAGGGGGCAGGCACCGGGGAGCTGTTTTTT.